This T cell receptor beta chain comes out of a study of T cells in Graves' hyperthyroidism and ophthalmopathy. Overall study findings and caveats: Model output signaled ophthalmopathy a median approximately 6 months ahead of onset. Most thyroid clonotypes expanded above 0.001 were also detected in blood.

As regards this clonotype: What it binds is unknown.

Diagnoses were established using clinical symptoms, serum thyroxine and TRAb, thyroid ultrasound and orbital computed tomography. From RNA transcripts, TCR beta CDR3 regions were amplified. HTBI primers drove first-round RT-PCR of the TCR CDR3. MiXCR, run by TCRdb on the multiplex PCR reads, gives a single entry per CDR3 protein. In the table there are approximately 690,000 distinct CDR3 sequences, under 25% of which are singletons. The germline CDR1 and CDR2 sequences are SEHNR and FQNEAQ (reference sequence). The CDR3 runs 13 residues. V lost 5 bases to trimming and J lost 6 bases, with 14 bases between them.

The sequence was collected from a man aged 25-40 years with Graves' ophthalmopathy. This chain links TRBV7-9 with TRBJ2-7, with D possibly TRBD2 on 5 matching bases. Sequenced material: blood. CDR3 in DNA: TGTGCCAGCAGCCTTTATACTAGAGCCGAGCAGTACTTC. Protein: CASSLYTRAEQYF.